This T cell receptor (beta chain) was retrieved from a study of blood T cell repertoires in COVID-19. Study-level background: PBMCs, B-cell-depleted T cells, or T cells provided the cDNA or gDNA that made up the material.

This CDR3 is 16 amino acids long. Germline lookup yields CDR1 MNHNS and CDR2 SASEGT. Trimming cost V 3 bases and J 0 bases, with 12 bases left between them. TCRdb keeps only in-frame clones here, not all; method: immunoSEQ multiplex PCR. Among roughly 230,000 clones, 80% to 85% were seen once, and the ten largest hold about 4.5%. The sample was peripheral blood. The clonotype comes from a man in his fifties or sixties with active or convalescent COVID-19. The V and J genes are TRBV6-1 and TRBJ1-3, with a weak D call TRBD1 (6 bases). This CDR3 is CASSEGHPVSGNTIYF. The CDR3 DNA reads TGTGCCAGCAGTGAGGGACACCCGGTCTCTGGAAACACCATATATTTT.